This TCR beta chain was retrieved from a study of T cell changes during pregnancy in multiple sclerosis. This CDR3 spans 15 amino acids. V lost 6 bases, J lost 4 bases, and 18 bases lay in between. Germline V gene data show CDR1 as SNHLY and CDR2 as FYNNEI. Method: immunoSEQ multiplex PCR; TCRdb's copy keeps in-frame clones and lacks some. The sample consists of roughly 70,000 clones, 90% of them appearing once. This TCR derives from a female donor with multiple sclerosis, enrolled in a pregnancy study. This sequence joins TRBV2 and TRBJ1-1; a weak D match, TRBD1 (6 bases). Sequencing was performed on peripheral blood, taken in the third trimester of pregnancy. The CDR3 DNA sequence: TGTGCCAGCAGACCGATCACAGGGAAGGGCACTGAAGCTTTCTTT. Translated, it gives CASRPITGKGTEAFF.